One and the same sample provided the 22 T cell receptor beta chains below, sequenced in a study of cytotoxic CD8 clonotypes in ibrutinib-treated CLL. This table comes from immunoSEQ multiplex PCR, and its TCRdb copy is limited to in-frame clones, with some not included. This table has under 300,000 clones, 70% to 80% appearing once. Sequences were derived from PBMCs, sampled at disease progression, from a patient treated with ibrutinib. These receptors were obtained from a human donor with chronic lymphocytic leukemia.

This chain joins TRBV9 and TRBJ2-5; the D gene is possibly TRBD1 (6 bases). This CDR3 is 16 amino acids long. The germline V and J ends were trimmed by 1 base and 2 bases, with 15 bases remaining between them. The germline gives CDR1 SGDLS, CDR2 YYNGEE. CDR3 sequence (DNA): TGTGCCAGCAGCGTATTGGGGGCGAGGGGACAAGAGACCCAGTACTTC. It codes for CASSVLGARGQETQYF.

CDR3 DNA sequence: TGCGCCAGCAGCCAAGGACCGATCCCAAATGAGCAGTTCTTC. It specifies CASSQGPIPNEQFF. This rearrangement joins TRBV4-3 to TRBJ2-1; D unresolved. CDR3 length: 14 residues. V dropped 1 base and J dropped 7 bases, with 11 bases sitting between them. Per germline, CDR1 LGHNA and CDR2 YSLEER.

The chain couples TRBV28 to TRBJ2-1; 8 bases line up with TRBD2. The CDR3 totals 18 residues. The germline CDR1 and CDR2 sequences are MDHEN and SYDVKM. Trimming cost V 1 base and J 9 bases; bases outside gene matches: 17. In DNA form, the CDR3 reads TGTGCCAGCAGTTTATCCGACCCGACTAGCGATCGCAATACTGAGCAGTTCTTC. It yields the protein CASSLSDPTSDRNTEQFF. Full variable domain (remainder filled in from reference TRBV28 and TRBJ2-1): DVKVTQSSRYLVKRTGEKVFLECVQDMDHENMFWYRQDPGLGLRLIYFSYDVKMKEKGDIPEGYSVSREKKERFSLILESASTNQTSMYLCASSLSDPTSDRNTEQFFGPGTRLTVL.

This chain connects TRBV7-9 to TRBJ2-7, with D unclear. The germline V and J ends were trimmed by 1 base and 6 bases, with 10 bases remaining between them. From germline, CDR1 is SEHNR and CDR2 FQNEAQ (reference sequence). The length of the CDR3 is 13 residues. Written as DNA, the CDR3 is TGTGCCAGCAGCTTAGTAGGTCCACTCGAGCAGTACTTC. This gives the protein CASSLVGPLEQYF.

This clone came up once. The rearrangement joins TRBV2 to TRBJ1-5; a possible D gene is TRBD1 (6 bases). CDR3 length: 16 amino acids. CDR1 and CDR2 (germline): SNHLY, FYNNEI. V gave up 6 bases and J gave up 1 base, with 16 bases separating them. CDR3 region: CASRPYRDLSNQPQHF. As DNA, the CDR3 is TGTGCCAGCAGACCTTACAGGGATTTAAGCAATCAGCCCCAGCATTTT.

Only a few counts were recorded for this clone. CDR3 coding DNA: TGTGCCAGCAGCGTAGTCGACAGGGACATAAATGAGCAGTTCTTC. Translating it yields CASSVVDRDINEQFF. The rearrangement links TRBV9 to TRBJ2-1; 7 bases are a match to TRBD1. V was pared by 0 bases and J by 7 bases, with 7 bases of the junction left unmatched. The CDR3 loop spans 15 amino acids. Per germline, CDR1 SGDLS and CDR2 YYNGEE.

V is TRBV11-2 and J is TRBJ2-7, with D possibly TRBD1 on 6 matching bases. The CDR3 contains 14 residues. Germline assignment: CDR1 SGHAT and CDR2 FQNNGV. Trimming cost V 5 bases and J 0 bases, with 11 bases left between them. CDR3 in amino acids: CASSEDSISYEQYF. DNA for the CDR3: TGTGCCAGCAGCGAGGACAGTATCTCCTACGAGCAGTACTTC.

The rearrangement links TRBV6-4 to TRBJ2-1; D is possibly TRBD1 (5 bases). Trimming removed 2 bases at V and 14 bases at J, with 10 bases between. This CDR3 contains 11 residues. Germline CDR1 reads MRHNA; CDR2 reads SNTAGT. The CDR3 protein is CASSDRGMKFF. Here the CDR3 DNA reads TGTGCCAGCAGTGACAGGGGCATGAAGTTCTTC.

The chain combines TRBV2 with TRBJ1-1; D uncertain. V was shortened by 8 bases and J by 3 bases, with 13 bases between the two germline ends. Germline CDR1 and CDR2: SNHLY and FYNNEI. This CDR3 is built from 13 residues. CDR3 amino acids: CASHEDLDTEAFF. The CDR3 DNA reads as TGTGCCAGCCACGAAGACCTGGACACTGAAGCTTTCTTT.

This chain uses TRBV11-1 with TRBJ1-1; TRBD1 matches at 7 bases. V was pared by 5 bases and J by 0 bases, with 6 bases of the junction left unmatched. Germline assignment: CDR1 SGHAT and CDR2 FQDESV (reference sequence). The CDR3 consists of 15 residues. The CDR3: CASSELGQVNTEAFF. DNA for the CDR3: TGTGCCAGCAGCGAACTTGGACAGGTGAACACTGAAGCTTTCTTT.

The chain combines TRBV29-1 with TRBJ2-1; tentatively, D is TRBD2 (6 bases). Per germline, CDR1 SQVTM and CDR2 ANQGSEA. This CDR3 spans 15 amino acids. With 0 bases removed from V and 7 bases from J, the gap between germline ends came to 16 bases. CDR3 residues: CSVEEGRDRMNEQFF. The CDR3 bases are TGCAGCGTTGAAGAAGGGCGGGATCGAATGAATGAGCAGTTCTTC.

This rearrangement joins TRBV29-1 to TRBJ1-2; D is ambiguous. Deletions cut 0 bases from V and 8 bases from J, with 16 bases between. This CDR3 region has 14 residues. Germline V CDR1 and CDR2: SQVTM, ANQGSEA. The CDR3 DNA sequence: TGCAGCGTTGAAGAAGGGCCTACACGGAAAGGCTACACCTTC. It specifies CSVEEGPTRKGYTF.

In DNA, the CDR3 is TGTGCCAGCAGCTTGGGGGACAGGTCCAGCGAGCAGTACTTC. The encoded protein is CASSLGDRSSEQYF. This sequence joins TRBV5-6 and TRBJ2-7, with TRBD1 matching 8 bases. Trimming took 0 bases from V and 6 from J; bases not matched to a gene: 5. CDR3 length: 14 amino acids. CDR1 SGHDT and CDR2 YYEEEE come from the germline V gene.

This clone was seen a few times. The rearrangement links TRBV5-1 to TRBJ1-5; D is unclear. From germline, CDR1 is SGHRS and CDR2 YFSETQ. The CDR3 totals 15 residues. V lost 0 bases, J lost 1 base, and 8 bases lay in between. DNA of the CDR3: TGCGCCAGCAGCTTGGCCTGGCGGAGCAATCAGCCCCAGCATTTT. Its protein product is CASSLAWRSNQPQHF.

J is TRBJ2-3 and V is TRBV4-3; the D is unclear. Per the germline V gene, CDR1 is LGHNA and CDR2 is YSLEER. The CDR3 is made up of 16 amino acids. Trimming removed 0 bases at V and 2 bases at J, with 12 bases between. The CDR3 DNA reads TGCGCCAGCAGCCAAGATATCGGTACGATCACAGATACGCAGTATTTT. Translated: CASSQDIGTITDTQYF.

The V call is TRBV5-1, the J call TRBJ2-7, with 10 bases identical to TRBD1. V lost 2 bases to trimming and J lost 0 bases; unmatched junction nucleotides: 8. This CDR3 comprises 17 residues. CDR1 SGHRS and CDR2 YFSETQ come from the germline V gene. CDR3 DNA: TGCGCCAGCAGCTTCGACAGGGGGCGAGTCAGCTCCTACGAGCAGTACTTC. It encodes CASSFDRGRVSSYEQYF.

The rearrangement links TRBV6-5 to TRBJ2-7; no definite D call. Germline CDR1 reads MNHEY; CDR2 reads SVGAGI. This CDR3 is 12 amino acids long. Trimming removed 8 bases from V and 2 bases from J, with 10 bases in between. This CDR3 is CASGQPAYEQYF. The CDR3 coding sequence is TGTGCCAGCGGGCAGCCGGCCTACGAGCAGTACTTC.

The rearrangement links TRBV27 to TRBJ2-1; 8 nucleotides match TRBD1. Germline CDR1 MNHEY, CDR2 SMNVEV (reference sequence). Trimming cost V 4 bases and J 5 bases; bases outside gene matches: 1. The CDR3 extends over 13 amino acids. The CDR3 protein is CASSSQGDNEQFF. CDR3 nucleotide sequence: TGTGCCAGCAGTTCACAGGGGGACAATGAGCAGTTCTTC.

V and J are TRBV9 and TRBJ1-4, with D possibly matching TRBD1 (6 bases). The CDR3 is made up of 15 amino acids. Germline assignment: CDR1 SGDLS and CDR2 YYNGEE. V lost 2 bases and J lost 6, with 14 bases in between. The CDR3 loop is CASSVVPGDYEKLFF. The CDR3 DNA reads as TGTGCCAGCAGCGTCGTTCCAGGGGACTATGAAAAACTGTTTTTT.

This rearrangement joins TRBV6-1 to TRBJ1-1, with 8 bases lining up with TRBD1. Trimming at V came to 1 base and at J to 3 bases, leaving 7 bases not matched to a gene. This CDR3 spans 16 amino acids. The germline V gene has CDR1 MNHNS and CDR2 SASEGT. The CDR3, as DNA: TGTGCCAGCAGTGAAGAGGCAGGGGGCTTGTACACTGAAGCTTTCTTT. This translates into CASSEEAGGLYTEAFF.

This chain connects TRBV5-1 to TRBJ1-2; no clear D. The CDR3 covers 13 residues. Germline assignment: CDR1 SGHRS and CDR2 YFSETQ. The V gene lost 0 bases and the J gene lost 4 bases, with 7 bases spanning the gap. Here the CDR3 reads CASSLVGVYGYTF. The CDR3, as DNA: TGCGCCAGCAGCTTGGTGGGCGTCTATGGCTACACCTTC.

This clone was seen a single time. The V call is TRBV9, the J call TRBJ2-2; D is unresolved. This CDR3 is 14 amino acids long. From germline, CDR1 is SGDLS and CDR2 YYNGEE. The V gene lost 3 bases and the J gene lost 2 bases, with 8 bases spanning the gap. Written as DNA, the CDR3 is TGTGCCAGCAGCGCGGGTCTAAACACCGGGGAGCTGTTTTTT. It is translated as CASSAGLNTGELFF.